This section outlines one TCR beta chain sequence together with its context. This sample was included in a study of T cells in narcolepsy. Profiling relied on immunoSEQ multiplex PCR, and the TCRdb table lists in-frame clones only, not all of them. This table has roughly 27,000 clones, more than 75% appearing once. The germline CDR1 and CDR2 sequences are MNHEY and SVGAGI. J lost 6 bases, V lost 8 bases, and 8 bases had no gene match. The CDR3 totals 13 residues. The chain combines TRBV6-5 with TRBJ2-3, with 7 bases lining up with TRBD2. The clonotype originates from a human donor in good health. Material: memory (CD45RA-) CD4+ T cells from blood. The CDR3 here is CASGSRGGDTQYF. CDR3 bases: TGTGCCAGCGGGAGTCGGGGAGGGGATACGCAGTATTTT.